The 27 T cell receptor beta chains reported below all come from one sample, sequenced in a study of cytomegalovirus exposure and HLA in healthy donors. It was with 60 Vbeta and 13 Jbeta primers that the PCR ran. Profiled with immunoSEQ multiplex PCR; TCRdb holds only in-frame clones, not every one. Listed are around 50,000 clones; less than 15% falls within the top ten. Input material: PBMCs. All receptors come from a woman in her 30s in good health and CMV-seropositive.

The gene calls are TRBV4-2 and TRBJ2-1; 7 positions match TRBD2. Germline CDR1 reads LGHNA; CDR2 reads YNFKEQ. This CDR3 spans 15 amino acids. V gave up 0 bases and J gave up 4 bases; unmatched junction bases: 3. Here the CDR3 reads CASSQEPAGYNEQFF. The CDR3 region has the DNA TGTGCCAGCAGCCAAGAGCCAGCGGGGTACAATGAGCAGTTCTTC.

The rearrangement links TRBV10-1 to TRBJ2-1; the match to TRBD2 covers 7 bases. The CDR3 totals 15 residues. V gave up 3 bases and J gave up 3 bases; unmatched junction bases: 5. Germline V lookup: CDR1 WNHNN, CDR2 SYGVQD (reference sequence). Here the CDR3 reads CASSERAGVYNEQFF. For the CDR3, the DNA is TGCGCCAGCAGTGAACGGGCGGGAGTCTACAATGAGCAGTTCTTC.

This rearrangement joins TRBV6-1 to TRBJ1-2; maybe TRBD1 (6 bases). The germline CDR1 and CDR2 sequences are MNHNS and SASEGT. Trimming removed 1 base at V and 7 bases at J, with 13 bases between. CDR3 size: 14 residues. The CDR3 nucleotides are TGTGCCAGCAGTGAAGTGGGACAAGGGACTGGCTACACCTTC. It yields the protein CASSEVGQGTGYTF.

The rearrangement links TRBV30 to TRBJ2-7, with D perhaps TRBD1 (5 bases). The germline gives CDR1 GTSNPN, CDR2 SVGIG (reference sequence). The CDR3 sequence is 14 residues long. V lost 4 bases and J 2 bases, leaving 15 bases between the germline ends. CDR3 nucleotides: TGTGCCTGGAAAAAGGGGCCCAGCGCCTACGAGCAGTACTTC. Encoded protein: CAWKKGPSAYEQYF.

The V and J genes are TRBV29-1 and TRBJ1-1, with 10 bases fitting TRBD1. Germline trimming cut 5 bases from V and 5 bases from J; bases unmatched to any gene: 5. This CDR3 region has 13 residues. From germline, CDR1 is SQVTM and CDR2 ANQGSEA. DNA of the CDR3: TGCAGCGTTACCGGGACAGGGGAAACTGAAGCTTTCTTT. Translated, it gives CSVTGTGETEAFF.

This rearrangement joins TRBV5-5 to TRBJ2-7; 12 nucleotides line up with TRBD2. Germline V gene sequence: CDR1 SGHKS, CDR2 YYEKEE (reference sequence). Germline trimming cut 4 bases from V and 3 bases from J; bases unmatched to any gene: 5. The CDR3 runs to 15 residues. DNA of the CDR3: TGTGCCAGCAGCCCGCCGACTAGCGGGAGCTACGAGCAGTACTTC. It specifies CASSPPTSGSYEQYF.

The J gene is TRBJ2-5, the V gene TRBV2, with D hard to call. The CDR3 totals 15 residues. The germline V gene encodes CDR1 SNHLY and CDR2 FYNNEI. Trimming left V 7 bases short and J 5 bases short, with 20 bases between. The CDR3, as DNA: TGTGCCAGCAACGGCGGAGAAGTGGTTTTGGAGACCCAGTACTTC. This translates into CASNGGEVVLETQYF.

The chain employs TRBV11-2 and TRBJ2-2; D is possibly TRBD1 (5 bases). This CDR3 spans 15 amino acids. The germline V gene encodes CDR1 SGHAT and CDR2 FQNNGV. V dropped 5 bases and J dropped 4 bases, with 14 bases sitting between them. In nucleotides, the CDR3 is TGTGCCAGCAGCCCATTGGGGCGGTCCACCGGGGAGCTGTTTTTT. It encodes CASSPLGRSTGELFF.

The rearrangement links TRBV10-1 to TRBJ2-3; 7 bases line up with TRBD1. Germline V lookup: CDR1 WNHNN, CDR2 SYGVQD (reference sequence). Trimming cost V 1 base and J 11 bases; bases outside gene matches: 3. The CDR3 has 12 residues. Here the CDR3 reads CASSEFPGGQYF. The CDR3 DNA reads TGCGCCAGCAGTGAGTTCCCAGGGGGGCAGTATTTT.

This chain uses TRBV11-3 with TRBJ2-5, with a tentative D call TRBD2 (5 bases). Trimming left V 5 bases short and J 10 bases short, with 20 bases between. Germline CDR1 is SGHNT and CDR2 is YENEEA. The CDR3 contains 14 residues. In DNA form, the CDR3 reads TGTGCCAGCAGCCCAGGACGGGGTCCCCGAGTCCAGTACTTC. This codes for CASSPGRGPRVQYF.

The chain is built from TRBV6-5 and TRBJ2-5, with 11 bases identical to TRBD2. Germline V lookup: CDR1 MNHEY, CDR2 SVGAGI. The J segment lost 5 bases and the V segment lost 3 bases, leaving 5 bases of the junction unmatched. This CDR3 has 15 residues. DNA for the CDR3: TGTGCCAGCAGTTATAGCGGGAGGGCCTTCGAGACCCAGTACTTC. Translation: CASSYSGRAFETQYF.

V usage is TRBV10-1 and J usage is TRBJ2-7, with 13 nucleotides matching TRBD2. The CDR3 spans 14 residues. V was pared by 4 bases and J by 7 bases, with 4 bases of the junction left unmatched. Germline CDR1 WNHNN, CDR2 SYGVQD (reference sequence). For the CDR3, the DNA is TGCGCCAGCAGTGGAAGACTAGCGGGGGGTGAGCAGTACTTC. Translation: CASSGRLAGGEQYF.

CDR3 coding DNA: TGCGCCAGCAGCCCTGGGACAGGGGTCAATCAGCCCCAGCATTTT. It codes for CASSPGTGVNQPQHF. The chain recombines TRBV5-1 with TRBJ1-5; 10 bases map to TRBD1. Germline CDR1 is SGHRS and CDR2 is YFSETQ. This CDR3 spans 15 amino acids. V was pared by 4 bases and J by 3 bases, with 4 bases of the junction left unmatched.

The CDR3 DNA is TGCGCCAGCAGCCAGCCGACTAGCGGGGACAATGAGCAGTTCTTC. Translating it yields CASSQPTSGDNEQFF. The chain carries TRBV4-1 and TRBJ2-1, with TRBD2 matching 11 bases. V lost 3 bases, J lost 5 bases, and 3 bases stayed unmatched. CDR3 length: 15 amino acids. The V gene's germline CDR1 is MGHRA and CDR2 YSYEKL.

The chain recombines TRBV11-3 with TRBJ2-2; D not certain. With 6 bases removed from V and 7 bases from J, the gap between germline ends came to 15 bases. Germline CDR1 reads SGHNT; CDR2 reads YENEEA. This CDR3 contains 14 residues. The CDR3 region is CASSPGEYVGELFF. The CDR3 bases are TGTGCCAGCAGTCCCGGAGAGTACGTCGGGGAGCTGTTTTTT.

This sequence joins TRBV4-1 and TRBJ1-6; 8 positions match TRBD1. Germline CDR1 and CDR2: MGHRA and YSYEKL. V trimming: 1 base; J trimming: 6 bases; junction bases outside the gene matches: 5. This CDR3 has 16 amino acids. For the CDR3, the DNA is TGCGCCAGCAGCCAAGTCCAGGGACAGGCTAATTCACCCCTCCACTTT. It specifies CASSQVQGQANSPLHF.

This chain links TRBV2 with TRBJ2-7; D might be TRBD1 (6 bases). V lost 8 bases to trimming and J lost 7 bases, with 24 bases between them. The CDR3 is 15 residues long. Germline V gene lookup returns CDR1 SNHLY and CDR2 FYNNEI. The CDR3 sequence is CASGGGSTGNGEQYF. CDR3 coding DNA: TGTGCCAGCGGTGGGGGATCTACAGGGAACGGGGAGCAGTACTTC.

The V and J genes are TRBV30 and TRBJ1-1; TRBD1 is a possible D gene (5 bases). V lost 3 bases, J lost 2 bases, and 10 bases lay in between. The V gene's germline CDR1 is GTSNPN and CDR2 SVGIG (reference sequence). The CDR3 length is 13 residues. The CDR3, as DNA: TGTGCCTGGAGCGACGACAGAAACACTGAAGCTTTCTTT. Translation: CAWSDDRNTEAFF.

This sequence joins TRBV19 and TRBJ2-7; maybe TRBD1 (6 bases). Trimming removed 5 bases from V and 7 bases from J, with 24 bases in between. CDR1 is LNHDA, CDR2 SQIVND, per germline (reference sequence). This CDR3 contains 16 residues. CDR3 protein: CASSLNYGTRPGEQYF. The CDR3, as DNA: TGTGCCAGTAGTTTAAACTACGGGACACGGCCGGGGGAGCAGTACTTC.

This rearrangement joins TRBV27 to TRBJ2-7; 9 bases are shared with TRBD1. This CDR3 comprises 14 residues. Germline V gene data show CDR1 as MNHEY and CDR2 as SMNVEV (reference sequence). With 6 bases clipped from V and 2 bases from J, the junction kept 5 bases outside the gene matches. CDR3 nucleotide sequence: TGTGCCAGCAGACCGGGACAGGGCCCCTACGAGCAGTACTTC. Translation: CASRPGQGPYEQYF.

V gene TRBV4-1 combines with J gene TRBJ2-5; D gene uncertain. The CDR3 runs 15 residues. Between the trimmed V and J ends, which lost 0 bases and 2 bases, there was a span of 10 bases. CDR1 is MGHRA and CDR2 is YSYEKL in the germline V gene. The chain's CDR3 is CASSQDGLVQETQYF. The CDR3 nucleotides are TGCGCCAGCAGCCAAGATGGGCTGGTTCAAGAGACCCAGTACTTC.

This chain connects TRBV6-5 to TRBJ2-5, with TRBD1 identical over 7 bases. The CDR3 has 15 amino acids. Germline CDR1 and CDR2: MNHEY and SVGAGI. V gave up 5 bases and J gave up 5 bases; unmatched junction bases: 11. CDR3 DNA: TGTGCCAGCAGTCCAGATGAGGGGGCAGGGGAGACCCAGTACTTC. It translates to CASSPDEGAGETQYF.

The chain links TRBV27 to TRBJ2-1, with D tentatively TRBD2 (6 bases). Germline V gives CDR1 MNHEY, CDR2 SMNVEV (reference sequence). V lost 5 bases, J lost 4 bases, and 12 bases lay in between. The CDR3 runs 14 residues. The DNA of the CDR3 is TGTGCCAGCAGTCCGCGGGACTTTTACAATGAGCAGTTCTTC. This translates into CASSPRDFYNEQFF.

V and J are TRBV19 and TRBJ2-7; perhaps TRBD2 as D (5 bases). V was pared by 5 bases and J by 5 bases, with 19 bases between. Germline V CDR1 and CDR2: LNHDA, SQIVND (reference sequence). This CDR3 spans 15 amino acids. The CDR3 region has the DNA TGTGCCAGTAGTCTAACCGAGGGCCATCACAACGAGCAGTACTTC. This encodes CASSLTEGHHNEQYF.

The chain recombines TRBV9 with TRBJ2-5; 7 positions match TRBD1. The J call may not be correct, given that the DNA end is closer to TRBJ2-7. CDR1 and CDR2 from the germline V gene are SGDLS and YYNGEE. The CDR3 consists of 14 residues. The CDR3 DNA follows: TGTGCCAGCAGCGGAGGGGACAGAGGGACCGAGCAGTACTTC. This sequence encodes CASSGGDRGTEQYF.

The chain carries TRBV6-6 and TRBJ2-5; D is perhaps TRBD1 (5 bases). V dropped 7 bases and J dropped 10 bases, with 22 bases sitting between them. The CDR3 covers 14 residues. CDR1 and CDR2 (germline): MNHNY, SVGAGI (reference sequence). This CDR3 is CASTLLGVSGDQYF. CDR3 nucleotide sequence: TGTGCCAGCACCCTCTTAGGGGTTTCTGGGGACCAGTACTTC.

This chain uses TRBV4-1 with TRBJ1-2, with 9 bases fitting TRBD1. CDR1 and CDR2 (germline): MGHRA, YSYEKL. The ends lost 1 base at V and 1 base at J; junction bases unmatched: 4. CDR3 length equals 16 residues. The CDR3 loop reads CASSQVGTGRNYGYTF. Here the CDR3 DNA reads TGCGCCAGCAGCCAAGTGGGGACAGGGCGTAACTATGGCTACACCTTC.